This T cell receptor beta chain was identified in a study of read filtering for tumor transcriptome and immune sequencing. The CDR3 runs 14 residues. V was cut by 6 bases and J by 2 bases, with 14 bases left in between. CDR1 is DFQATT and CDR2 is SNEGSKA in the germline V gene (reference sequence). This clonotype was counted at least ten times. Molecular barcoded adaptors covering alpha/delta and beta/gamma chains were used on roughly 400 ng RNA. TCRdb passed the reads through MiXCR, listing each CDR3 protein once. The top ten clones hold less than 30% of a sample with 7,000 to 10,000 distinct CDR3 sequences, more than 15% of them seen once.

Sequencing was carried out using a population of CD138-negative cells sorted from bone marrow. This TCR came from a donor at least 40 years old with multiple myeloma. V and J are TRBV20-1 and TRBJ1-5, with D maybe TRBD1 (6 bases). The CDR3 region has the DNA TGCAGTGCCACACAGGGTAATGGCAATCAGCCCCAGCATTTT. Amino acid sequence: CSATQGNGNQPQHF.